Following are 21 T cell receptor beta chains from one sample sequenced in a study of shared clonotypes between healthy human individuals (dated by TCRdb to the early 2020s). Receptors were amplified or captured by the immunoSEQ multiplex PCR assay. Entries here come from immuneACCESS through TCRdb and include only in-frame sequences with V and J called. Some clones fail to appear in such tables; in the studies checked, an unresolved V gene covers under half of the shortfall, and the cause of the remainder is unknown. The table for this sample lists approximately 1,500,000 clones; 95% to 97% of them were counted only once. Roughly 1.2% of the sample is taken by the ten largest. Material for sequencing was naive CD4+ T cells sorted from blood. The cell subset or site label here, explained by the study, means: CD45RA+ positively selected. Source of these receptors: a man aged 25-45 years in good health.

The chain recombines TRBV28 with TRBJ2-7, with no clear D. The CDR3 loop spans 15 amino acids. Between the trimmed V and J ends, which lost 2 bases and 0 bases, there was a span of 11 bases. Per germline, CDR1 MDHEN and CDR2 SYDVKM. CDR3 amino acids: CASSLTIKASYEQYF. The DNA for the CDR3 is TGTGCCAGCAGTTTAACGATTAAGGCCTCCTACGAGCAGTACTTC.

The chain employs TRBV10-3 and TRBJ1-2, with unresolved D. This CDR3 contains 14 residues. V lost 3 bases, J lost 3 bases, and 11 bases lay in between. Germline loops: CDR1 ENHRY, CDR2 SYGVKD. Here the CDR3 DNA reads TGTGCCATCAGTGAACAAGGTTCCTACTATGGCTACACCTTC. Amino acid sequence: CAISEQGSYYGYTF.

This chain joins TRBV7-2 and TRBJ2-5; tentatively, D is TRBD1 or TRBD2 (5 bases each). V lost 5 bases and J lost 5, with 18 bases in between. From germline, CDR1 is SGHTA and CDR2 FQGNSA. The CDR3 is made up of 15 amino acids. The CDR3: CASSDGKGHLETQYF. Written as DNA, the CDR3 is TGTGCCAGCAGCGACGGGAAGGGGCATTTGGAGACCCAGTACTTC.

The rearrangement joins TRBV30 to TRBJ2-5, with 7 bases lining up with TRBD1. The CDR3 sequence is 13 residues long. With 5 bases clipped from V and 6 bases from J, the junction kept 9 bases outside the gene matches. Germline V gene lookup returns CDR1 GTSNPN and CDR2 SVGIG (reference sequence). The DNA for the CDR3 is TGTGCCTGGGTCCCGACAGGGCGCAAGACCCAGTACTTC. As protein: CAWVPTGRKTQYF.

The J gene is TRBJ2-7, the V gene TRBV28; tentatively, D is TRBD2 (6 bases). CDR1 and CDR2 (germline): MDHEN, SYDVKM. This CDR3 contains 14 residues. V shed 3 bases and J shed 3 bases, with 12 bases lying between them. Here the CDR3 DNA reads TGTGCCAGCAGTTTGGGCGGGGAGCGCTACGAGCAGTACTTC. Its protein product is CASSLGGERYEQYF.

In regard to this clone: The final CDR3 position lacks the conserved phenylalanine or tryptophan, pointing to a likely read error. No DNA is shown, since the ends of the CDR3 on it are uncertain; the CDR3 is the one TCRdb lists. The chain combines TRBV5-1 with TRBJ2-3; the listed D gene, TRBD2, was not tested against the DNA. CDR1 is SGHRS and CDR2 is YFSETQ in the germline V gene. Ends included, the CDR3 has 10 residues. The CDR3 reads CASSETGGLG.

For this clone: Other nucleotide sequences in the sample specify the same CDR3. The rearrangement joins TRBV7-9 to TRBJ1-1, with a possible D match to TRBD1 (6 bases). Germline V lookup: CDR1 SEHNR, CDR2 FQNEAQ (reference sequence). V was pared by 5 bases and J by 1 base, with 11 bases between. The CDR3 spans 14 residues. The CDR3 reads CASSPRTENTEAFF. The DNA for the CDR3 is TGTGCCAGCAGCCCACGGACAGAGAACACTGAAGCTTTCTTT.

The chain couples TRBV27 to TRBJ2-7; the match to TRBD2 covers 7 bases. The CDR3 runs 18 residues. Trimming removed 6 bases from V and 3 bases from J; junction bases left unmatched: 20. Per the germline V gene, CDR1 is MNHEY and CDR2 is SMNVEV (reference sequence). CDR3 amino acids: CASRRLTGASGSFYEQYF. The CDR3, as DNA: TGTGCCAGCAGACGACTAACCGGAGCTAGCGGATCATTCTACGAGCAGTACTTC.

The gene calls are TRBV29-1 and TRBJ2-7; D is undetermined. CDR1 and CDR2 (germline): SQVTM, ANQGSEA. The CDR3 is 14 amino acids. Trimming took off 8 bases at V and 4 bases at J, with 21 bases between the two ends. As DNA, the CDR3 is TGCAGCCCCCACGACCAGACCCGTGGTTACGAGCAGTACTTC. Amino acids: CSPHDQTRGYEQYF.

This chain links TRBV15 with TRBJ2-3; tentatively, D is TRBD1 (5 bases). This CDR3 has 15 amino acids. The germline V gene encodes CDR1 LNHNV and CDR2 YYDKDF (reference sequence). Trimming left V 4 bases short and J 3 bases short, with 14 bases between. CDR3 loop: CATSTRKGMTDTQYF. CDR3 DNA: TGTGCCACCAGCACACGGAAGGGGATGACAGATACGCAGTATTTT.

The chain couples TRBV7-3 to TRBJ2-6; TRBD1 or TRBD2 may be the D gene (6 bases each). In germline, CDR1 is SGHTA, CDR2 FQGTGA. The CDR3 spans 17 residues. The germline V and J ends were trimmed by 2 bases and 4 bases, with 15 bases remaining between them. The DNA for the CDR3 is TGTGCCAGCAGCTTAGATTCGGGGGCTAGAGGGGCCAACGTCCTGACTTTC. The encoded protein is CASSLDSGARGANVLTF.

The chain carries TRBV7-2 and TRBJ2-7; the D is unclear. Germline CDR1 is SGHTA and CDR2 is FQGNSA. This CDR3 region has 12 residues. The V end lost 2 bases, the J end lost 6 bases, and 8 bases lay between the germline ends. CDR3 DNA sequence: TGTGCCAGCAGCTTACTCCGTCGCGAGCAGTACTTC. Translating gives CASSLLRREQYF.

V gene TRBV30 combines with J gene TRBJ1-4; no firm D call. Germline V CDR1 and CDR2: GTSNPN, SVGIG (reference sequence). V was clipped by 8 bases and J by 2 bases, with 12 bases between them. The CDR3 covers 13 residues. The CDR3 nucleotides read TGTGCCCTGCGGAGGGATACTAATGAAAAACTGTTTTTT. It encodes CALRRDTNEKLFF.

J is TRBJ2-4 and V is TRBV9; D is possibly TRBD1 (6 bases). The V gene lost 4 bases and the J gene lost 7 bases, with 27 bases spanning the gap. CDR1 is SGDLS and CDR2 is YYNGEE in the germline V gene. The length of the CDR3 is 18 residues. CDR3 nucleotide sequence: TGTGCCAGCAGCCTTCGAATAGGGGGAGAGGGGTCACGGAACATTCAGTACTTC. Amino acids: CASSLRIGGEGSRNIQYF.

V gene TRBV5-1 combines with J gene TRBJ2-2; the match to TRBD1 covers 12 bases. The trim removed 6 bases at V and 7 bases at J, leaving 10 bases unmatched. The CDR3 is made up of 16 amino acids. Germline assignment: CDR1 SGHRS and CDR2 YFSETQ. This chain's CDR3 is CASTRTGQGAVGELFF. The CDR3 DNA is TGCGCCAGCACCAGAACGGGACAGGGGGCCGTCGGGGAGCTGTTTTTT.

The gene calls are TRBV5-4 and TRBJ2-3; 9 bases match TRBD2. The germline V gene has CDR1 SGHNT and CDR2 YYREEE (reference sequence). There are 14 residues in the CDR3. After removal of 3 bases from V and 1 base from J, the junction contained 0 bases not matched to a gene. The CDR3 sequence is CASSWTSGTDTQYF. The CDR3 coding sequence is TGTGCCAGCAGCTGGACTAGCGGCACAGATACGCAGTATTTT. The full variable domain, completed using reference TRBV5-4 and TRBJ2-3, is ETGVTQSPTHLIKTRGQQVTLRCSSQSGHNTVSWYQQALGQGPQFIFQYYREEENGRGNFPPRFSGLQFPNYSSELNVNALELDDSALYLCASSWTSGTDTQYFGPGTRLTVL.

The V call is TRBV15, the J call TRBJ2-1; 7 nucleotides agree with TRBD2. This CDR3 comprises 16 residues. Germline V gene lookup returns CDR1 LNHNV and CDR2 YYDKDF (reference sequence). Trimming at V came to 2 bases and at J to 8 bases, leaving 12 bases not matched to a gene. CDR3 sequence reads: CATSRPPTSPNDEQFF. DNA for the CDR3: TGTGCCACCAGCAGACCCCCGACTAGCCCCAATGATGAGCAGTTCTTC.

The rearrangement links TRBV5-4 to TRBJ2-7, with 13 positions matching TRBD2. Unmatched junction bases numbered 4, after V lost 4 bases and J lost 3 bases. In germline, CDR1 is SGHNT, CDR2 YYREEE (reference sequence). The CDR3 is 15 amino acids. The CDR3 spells CASSLLAGGIYEQYF. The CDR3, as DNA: TGTGCCAGCAGCCTACTAGCGGGAGGGATCTACGAGCAGTACTTC.

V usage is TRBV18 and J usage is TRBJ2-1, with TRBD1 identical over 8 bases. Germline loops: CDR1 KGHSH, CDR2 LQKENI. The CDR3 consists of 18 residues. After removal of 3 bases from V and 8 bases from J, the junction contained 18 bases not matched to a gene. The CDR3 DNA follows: TGTGCCAGCTCACCCCGGGACAGGCCAGGTATACAGTTCGATGAGCAGTTCTTC. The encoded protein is CASSPRDRPGIQFDEQFF.

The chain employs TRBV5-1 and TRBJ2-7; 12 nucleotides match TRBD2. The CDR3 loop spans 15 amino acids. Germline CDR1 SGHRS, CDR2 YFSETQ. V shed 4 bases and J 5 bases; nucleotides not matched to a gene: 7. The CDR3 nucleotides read TGCGCCAGCAGCCCTTGGACTAGCGGGACCCACGAGCAGTACTTC. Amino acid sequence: CASSPWTSGTHEQYF.

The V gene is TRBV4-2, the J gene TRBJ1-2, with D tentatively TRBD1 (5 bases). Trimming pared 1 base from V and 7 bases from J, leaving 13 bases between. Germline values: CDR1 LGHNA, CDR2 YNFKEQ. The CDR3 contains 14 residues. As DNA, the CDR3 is TGTGCCAGCAGCCAAGTCGCAGGGCGGAGTGGCTACACCTTC. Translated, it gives CASSQVAGRSGYTF.